A single sample is the source of the 28 T cell receptor beta chains below, sequenced in a study of vaccination and CD4 T cells after COVID-19. An Oncomine TCR Beta short-read assay was used to sequence the DNA from cultured CD4+ T cells. TCRdb used MiXCR to reprocess the PCR reads, holding one entry per CDR3 protein. This table holds fewer than 20,000 distinct CDR3 sequences, approximately 53% found once. Antigens for these TCRs are unknown. Treatment: approximately 10-day PBMC culture with coronavirus spike peptide pools or control peptides (ViraFEST assay). Sample: CD4+ T cells from blood, cultured in vitro, taken before SARS-CoV-2 vaccination. The receptors here all came from a human donor who had recovered from COVID-19.

This chain connects TRBV20-1 to TRBJ1-5, with 9 bases aligning to TRBD1. In germline, CDR1 is DFQATT, CDR2 SNEGSKA (reference sequence). This CDR3 has 14 residues. V lost 3 bases to trimming and J lost 5 bases; unmatched junction nucleotides: 5. CDR3 DNA: TGCAGTGCTAGGACACAGGGGGCCTATCAGCCCCAGCATTTT. Its translation: CSARTQGAYQPQHF.

The table lists this clonotype with a few counts. The chain carries TRBV20-1 and TRBJ2-1, with D possibly matching TRBD1 (5 bases). Between the trimmed V and J ends, which lost 5 bases and 0 bases, there was a span of 11 bases. Looked up from germline, CDR1 is DFQATT and CDR2 is SNEGSKA (reference sequence). This CDR3 contains 14 residues. In DNA form, the CDR3 reads TGCAGTGCTCAGACAGCCTTCTCCTACAATGAGCAGTTCTTC. It codes for CSAQTAFSYNEQFF.

The genes are TRBV19 and TRBJ2-3; TRBD1 might be the D (5 bases). V was clipped by 9 bases and J by 0 bases, with 16 bases between them. The V gene's germline CDR1 is LNHDA and CDR2 SQIVND (reference sequence). CDR3 size: 15 residues. CDR3 DNA: TGTGCCAGCACAGGTTTAGAGTCTAGCACAGATACGCAGTATTTT. This translates into CASTGLESSTDTQYF.

The chain recombines TRBV6-5 with TRBJ1-1; D remains unclear. The CDR3 has 14 amino acids. Germline V gives CDR1 MNHEY, CDR2 SVGAGI. Trimming stripped 2 bases from V and 4 bases from J, with 11 bases between. CDR3 coding DNA: TGTGCCAGCAGTTACCATATCGGGCCCACTGAAGCTTTCTTT. Its protein product is CASSYHIGPTEAFF.

The rearrangement joins TRBV6-2 or TRBV6-3 to TRBJ1-2; D remains ambiguous. The CDR3 spans 12 residues. Trimming removed 6 bases at V and 4 bases at J, with 9 bases between. Germline-derived CDR1 and CDR2 are MNHEY and SVGEGT. In DNA, the CDR3 is TGTGCCAGCAGGGAGCGGTCCTATGGCTACACCTTC. The encoded protein is CASRERSYGYTF.

The CDR3 DNA reads as TGTGCCAGCTCACCATTTTCCCCGGGCACTGAAGCTTTCTTT. Its protein product is CASSPFSPGTEAFF. The V gene is TRBV18, the J gene TRBJ1-1; no clear D. V gave up 2 bases and J gave up 4 bases, with 11 bases separating them. This CDR3 region has 14 residues. CDR1 is KGHSH, CDR2 LQKENI, per germline.

The chain uses TRBV24-1 and TRBJ2-2, with D unresolved. The CDR3 runs to 12 residues. Germline CDR1 reads KGHDR; CDR2 reads SFDVKD. V was clipped by 8 bases and J by 1 base, with 4 bases between them. The CDR3 spells CATNGNTGELFF. The CDR3 nucleotides are TGTGCCACCAACGGGAACACCGGGGAGCTGTTTTTT.

This chain links TRBV7-2 with TRBJ2-1; D is undetermined. This CDR3 is 15 amino acids long. CDR1 SGHTA and CDR2 FQGNSA come from the germline V gene. Trimming removed 1 base at V and 7 bases at J, with 14 bases between. The CDR3 here is CASSLVAFLGNEQFF. CDR3 in DNA: TGTGCCAGCAGCTTAGTGGCGTTCCTGGGGAATGAGCAGTTCTTC.

Notes on this clonotype: One end of the junction does not line up with germline, which may come from a read error. This chain joins TRBV20-1 and TRBJ1-1; D not resolved. The CDR3 totals 13 residues. Germline CDR1 reads DFQATT; CDR2 reads SNEGSKA (reference sequence). The CDR3 is CGAREMGNTEAFF. Here the CDR3 DNA reads TGCGGTGCTAGAGAGATGGGGAACACTGAAGCTTTCTTT.

The rearrangement links TRBV6-1 to TRBJ1-2; the match to TRBD1 covers 9 bases. CDR1 MNHNS and CDR2 SASEGT come from the germline V gene. V lost 5 bases, J lost 4 bases, and 5 bases stayed unmatched. This CDR3 is built from 14 residues. CDR3 in amino acids: CASSLGQGIYGYTF. CDR3 coding DNA: TGTGCCAGCAGTCTAGGACAGGGGATCTATGGCTACACCTTC.

The chain is built from TRBV7-9 and TRBJ2-1, with no clear D. With 1 base removed from V and 9 bases from J, the gap between germline ends came to 10 bases. From germline, CDR1 is SEHNR and CDR2 FQNEAQ (reference sequence). The CDR3 extends over 13 amino acids. The CDR3 DNA reads TGTGCCAGCAGCTTAGGTGGATCACGTGAGCAGTTCTTC. This sequence encodes CASSLGGSREQFF.

This clonotype was observed a handful of times. The CDR3 sequence is CASSLQGADYGYTF. As DNA, the CDR3 is TGTGCCAGCAGCTTACAGGGGGCGGACTATGGCTACACCTTC. The gene calls are TRBV7-8 and TRBJ1-2; 8 bases are shared with TRBD1. Germline V gene sequence: CDR1 SGHVS, CDR2 FQNEAQ. V lost 2 bases and J lost 3; bases outside the gene matches: 2. This CDR3 is built from 14 residues.

The gene calls are TRBV6-1 and TRBJ1-2, with a tentative D call TRBD1 (5 bases). CDR3 size: 12 residues. V gave up 8 bases and J gave up 4 bases, with 11 bases separating them. Per germline, CDR1 MNHNS and CDR2 SASEGT. The CDR3 DNA is TGTGCCAGCCGACAGACTTTCTATGGCTACACCTTC. Its protein product is CASRQTFYGYTF.

This chain links TRBV7-9 with TRBJ2-7, with TRBD1 matching over 9 bases. The CDR3 is 14 amino acids. Per the germline V gene, CDR1 is SEHNR and CDR2 is FQNEAQ (reference sequence). V shed 4 bases and J 6 bases; nucleotides not matched to a gene: 7. The CDR3: CASSYGTGFFEQYF. The CDR3 region has the DNA TGTGCCAGCAGCTACGGGACAGGGTTTTTCGAGCAGTACTTC. The full variable domain, rest sourced from reference TRBV7-9 and TRBJ2-7, is DTGVSQNPRHKITKRGQNVTFRCDPISEHNRLYWYRQTLGQGPEFLTYFQNEAQLEKSRLLSDRFSAERPKGSFSTLEIQRTEQGDSAMYLCASSYGTGFFEQYFGPGTRLTVT.

CDR3 DNA sequence: TGTGCCAGCAGCATGTCCGGGCAGGGCCAGGTGGGGCAGTACTTC. Protein product: CASSMSGQGQVGQYF. The gene calls are TRBV28 and TRBJ2-7; D is possibly TRBD1 (5 bases). The germline CDR1 and CDR2 sequences are MDHEN and SYDVKM. The CDR3 is made up of 15 amino acids. Trimming stripped 6 bases from V and 9 bases from J, with 24 bases between.

The V and J genes are TRBV14 and TRBJ2-1; no firm D call. The CDR3 runs 13 residues. Germline CDR1 SGHDN, CDR2 FVKESK. Trimming took off 1 base at V and 8 bases at J, with 9 bases between the two ends. The CDR3 reads CASSQVGGDEQFF. DNA of the CDR3: TGTGCCAGCAGCCAAGTCGGTGGGGATGAGCAGTTCTTC.

Only one count was recorded for this clonotype. CDR3: CASSLGIGTDTQYF. The DNA of the CDR3 is TGTGCCAGCAGCTTAGGGATCGGCACAGATACGCAGTATTTT. The chain has TRBV7-2 and TRBJ2-3; no firm D call. This CDR3 spans 14 amino acids. Trimming left V 1 base short and J 1 base short, with 6 bases between. Germline V CDR1 and CDR2: SGHTA, FQGNSA.

The chain carries TRBV6-1 and TRBJ1-2; D call uncertain. The V gene's germline CDR1 is MNHNS and CDR2 SASEGT. The CDR3 covers 13 residues. The V end was cut by 3 bases, the J end by 3 bases, with 8 bases between. CDR3 sequence: CASSETLDYGYTF. The CDR3 DNA follows: TGTGCCAGCAGTGAGACGTTAGACTATGGCTACACCTTC.

The V and J genes are TRBV6-1 and TRBJ2-3, with TRBD2 identical over 15 bases. The J segment lost 0 bases and the V segment lost 6 bases, leaving 10 bases of the junction unmatched. The length of the CDR3 is 19 residues. From germline, CDR1 is MNHNS and CDR2 SASEGT. The CDR3 reads CASRDSAGTSGRSTDTQYF. Here the CDR3 DNA reads TGTGCCAGCAGAGATTCTGCGGGGACTAGCGGGAGGAGCACAGATACGCAGTATTTT.

The chain combines TRBV6-1 with TRBJ2-5; 7 bases are shared with TRBD1. The V gene's germline CDR1 is MNHNS and CDR2 SASEGT. V lost 3 bases to trimming and J lost 5 bases; unmatched junction nucleotides: 6. This CDR3 contains 14 residues. CDR3 loop: CASSDKTGWETQYF. CDR3 nucleotides: TGTGCCAGCAGTGATAAGACAGGGTGGGAGACCCAGTACTTC.

The chain uses TRBV20-1 and TRBJ2-1; D gene ambiguous. Between the trimmed V and J ends, which lost 0 bases and 1 base, there was a span of 7 bases. This CDR3 spans 14 amino acids. The germline V gene encodes CDR1 DFQATT and CDR2 SNEGSKA (reference sequence). DNA for the CDR3: TGCAGTGCTAGAGAAGTAGAATCCTACAATGAGCAGTTCTTC. Encoded protein: CSAREVESYNEQFF.

This rearrangement joins TRBV10-3 to TRBJ2-2; tentative D call: TRBD2 (5 bases). The length of the CDR3 is 13 residues. V dropped 10 bases and J dropped 4 bases, with 13 bases sitting between them. Germline CDR1 and CDR2: ENHRY and SYGVKD. The CDR3 protein is CASTPGSTGELFF. For the CDR3, the DNA is TGTGCCAGCACCCCGGGAAGCACCGGGGAGCTGTTTTTT.

The V call is TRBV10-3, the J call TRBJ1-2; maybe TRBD1 (5 bases). Germline CDR1 ENHRY, CDR2 SYGVKD. The CDR3 is 14 amino acids. Trimming took off 2 bases at V and 7 bases at J, with 14 bases between the two ends. In DNA, the CDR3 is TGTGCCATCAGTGAGGCCCGGGACGGAACTGGCTACACCTTC. It codes for CAISEARDGTGYTF.

The genes are TRBV4-1 and TRBJ2-7, with D possibly being TRBD1 (5 bases). The CDR3 is made up of 14 amino acids. V lost 1 base to trimming and J lost 9 bases, with 16 bases between them. Per the germline V gene, CDR1 is MGHRA and CDR2 is YSYEKL. CDR3 amino acids: CASSQGQTFTAQYF. CDR3 DNA: TGCGCCAGCAGCCAAGGACAGACGTTTACGGCGCAGTACTTC.

V and J are TRBV30 and TRBJ1-5; 7 bases agree with TRBD1. Germline loops: CDR1 GTSNPN, CDR2 SVGIG (reference sequence). V lost 1 base to trimming and J lost 0 bases; unmatched junction nucleotides: 9. The CDR3 sequence is 17 residues long. The DNA of the CDR3 is TGTGCCTGGAGTGGCCAGGGGGTACGCGATAGCAATCAGCCCCAGCATTTT. Amino acids: CAWSGQGVRDSNQPQHF.

The V call is TRBV20-1, the J call TRBJ1-4; D may be TRBD1 (5 bases). Trimming stripped 3 bases from V and 7 bases from J, with 9 bases between. The CDR3 sequence is 12 residues long. Germline V lookup: CDR1 DFQATT, CDR2 SNEGSKA (reference sequence). The CDR3 is CSARTVGEKLFF. The CDR3 DNA sequence: TGCAGTGCTAGGACAGTTGGTGAAAAACTGTTTTTT.

The chain has TRBV5-1 and TRBJ2-7; D ambiguous. Germline V gene data show CDR1 as SGHRS and CDR2 as YFSETQ. The CDR3 runs to 16 residues. The V end was cut by 1 base, the J end by 1 base, with 15 bases between. CDR3: CASSLFGASESYEQYF. CDR3 in DNA: TGCGCCAGCAGCTTGTTTGGCGCCTCGGAATCCTACGAGCAGTACTTC.

This clonotype has more than one count but fewer than ten. The chain carries TRBV7-2 and TRBJ2-5; either TRBD1 or TRBD2 may supply D (6 bases each). Germline V gene sequence: CDR1 SGHTA, CDR2 FQGNSA. This CDR3 spans 15 amino acids. V was trimmed by 0 bases and J by 5 bases, leaving 13 bases between them. The CDR3 region is CASSLAWGAWETQYF. The CDR3 DNA sequence: TGTGCCAGCAGCTTAGCGTGGGGGGCTTGGGAGACCCAGTACTTC.